The clone carrying this T cell receptor beta chain showed up just once. This entry comes from a study of blood T cell repertoires in COVID-19. Authors' processing steps: Researchers report that nucleated cell counts were estimated from reference gene primer amplification. The repertoire was sequenced with immunoSEQ multiplex PCR; TCRdb's copy has only in-frame clones and lacks some. Clonal size and the V and J genes are those of that table, whereas D and trimming came from the DNA. The table includes approximately 27,000 clones, about 94% detected once. The CDR3 loop spans 14 amino acids. Per the germline V gene, CDR1 is LNHDA and CDR2 is SQIVND (reference sequence). V lost 7 bases and J 3 bases, leaving 15 bases between the germline ends.

This receptor was obtained from a human donor with active COVID-19. The donor label of this sample is uncertain. Input material: peripheral blood. The J gene is TRBJ1-2, the V gene TRBV19, with D unresolved. The CDR3 loop reads CASTQLGPYYGYTF. For the CDR3, the DNA is TGTGCCAGTACTCAGCTTGGGCCCTACTATGGCTACACCTTC.